The T cell receptor beta chain described here comes from a study of OX40 agonist ivuxolimab in advanced cancers. Study summary: Two cutaneous melanoma patients and one hepatocellular carcinoma patient, three in all, had partial responses. Study-wide results and caveats: Expanded clones were, on average, more numerous among CD8+ T cells than CD4+.

Sequencing used immunoSEQ multiplex PCR; TCRdb keeps in-frame clones, though not all of them. The repertoire holds 56,000 or so clones, with around 86% as singletons. A note on this clone: Its antigen is undetermined. The same CDR3 also results from other DNA sequences found in this sample.

Trimming took 3 bases from V and 0 from J; bases not matched to a gene: 2. Germline values: CDR1 KGHSH, CDR2 LQKENI. This CDR3 spans 17 amino acids. The sequence derives from an adult with an advanced solid tumor such as melanoma, head and neck, liver or kidney cancer. Sequences were derived from CD4+ or CD8+ T cells sorted from blood, sampled in a trial of the OX40 agonist ivuxolimab. This chain uses TRBV18 with TRBJ2-1; 13 nucleotides agree with TRBD2. The chain's CDR3 is CASSPRTSGSSYNEQFF. The CDR3 nucleotides read TGTGCCAGCTCACCTCGGACTAGCGGGAGCTCCTACAATGAGCAGTTCTTC.